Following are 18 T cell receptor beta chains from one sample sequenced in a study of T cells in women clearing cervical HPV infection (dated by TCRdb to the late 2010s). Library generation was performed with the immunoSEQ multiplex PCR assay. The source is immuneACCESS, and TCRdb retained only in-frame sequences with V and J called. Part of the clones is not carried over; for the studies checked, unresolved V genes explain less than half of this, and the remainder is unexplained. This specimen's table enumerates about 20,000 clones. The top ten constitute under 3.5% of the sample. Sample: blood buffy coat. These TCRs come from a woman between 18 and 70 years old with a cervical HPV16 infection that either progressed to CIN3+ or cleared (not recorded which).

CDR3 DNA, as far as it was read: TGTGCCAGCAGCCAAACCGGGTCAGGGGGAGAGACC. It is translated as CASSQTGSGGET. The entire CDR3 reads CASSQTGSGGETQYF. This chain links TRBV11-2 with TRBJ2-5, with 7 bases fitting TRBD1. Read coverage stops 3 residues before the CDR3 terminus; the germline J gene supplies the remainder. CDR3 size: 15 residues. Germline lookup yields CDR1 SGHAT and CDR2 FQNNGV. J lost 4 bases, V lost 5 bases, and 10 bases had no gene match.

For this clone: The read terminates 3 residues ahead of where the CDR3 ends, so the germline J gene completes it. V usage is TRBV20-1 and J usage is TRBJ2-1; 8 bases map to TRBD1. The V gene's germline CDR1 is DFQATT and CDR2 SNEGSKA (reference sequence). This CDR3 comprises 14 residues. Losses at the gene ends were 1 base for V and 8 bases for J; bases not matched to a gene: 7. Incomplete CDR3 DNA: TGCAGTGCTAGAGCTGGGACAGGTGGGGATGAG. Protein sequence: CSARAGTGGDE. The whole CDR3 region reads CSARAGTGGDEQFF.

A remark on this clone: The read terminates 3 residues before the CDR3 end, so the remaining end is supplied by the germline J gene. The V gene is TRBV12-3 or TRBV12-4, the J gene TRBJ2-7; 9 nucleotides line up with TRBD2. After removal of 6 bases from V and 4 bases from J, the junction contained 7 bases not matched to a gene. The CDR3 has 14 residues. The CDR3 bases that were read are TGTGCCAGCAGCCGCGGGGGGGCTGAATACGAG. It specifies CASSRGGAEYE. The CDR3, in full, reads CASSRGGAEYEQYF.

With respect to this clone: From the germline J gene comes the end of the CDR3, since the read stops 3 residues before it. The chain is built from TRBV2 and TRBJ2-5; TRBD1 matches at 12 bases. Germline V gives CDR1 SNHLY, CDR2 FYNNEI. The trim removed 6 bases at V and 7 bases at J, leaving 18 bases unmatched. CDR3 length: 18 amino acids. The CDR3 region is CASSGAGTGGSESGTQYF. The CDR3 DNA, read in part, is TGTGCCAGCAGCGGGGCCGGGACAGGGGGCTCGGAGAGCGGGACC.

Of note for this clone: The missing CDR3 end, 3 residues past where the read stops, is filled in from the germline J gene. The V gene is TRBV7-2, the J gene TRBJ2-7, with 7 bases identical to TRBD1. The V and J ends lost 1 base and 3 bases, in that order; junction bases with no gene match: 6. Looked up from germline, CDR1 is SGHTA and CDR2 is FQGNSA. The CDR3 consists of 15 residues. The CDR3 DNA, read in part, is TGTGCCAGCAGCTTAGGGACAGGACCCTTCTACGAG. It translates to CASSLGTGPFYE. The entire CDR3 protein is CASSLGTGPFYEQYF.

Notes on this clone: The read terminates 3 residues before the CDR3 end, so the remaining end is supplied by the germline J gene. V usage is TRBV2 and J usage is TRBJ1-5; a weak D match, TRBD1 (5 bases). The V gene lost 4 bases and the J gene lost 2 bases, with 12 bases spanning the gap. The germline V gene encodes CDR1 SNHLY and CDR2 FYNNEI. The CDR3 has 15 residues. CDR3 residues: CASSGRGGGNQPQHF. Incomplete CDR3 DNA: TGTGCCAGCAGTGGGAGGGGAGGAGGCAATCAGCCC.

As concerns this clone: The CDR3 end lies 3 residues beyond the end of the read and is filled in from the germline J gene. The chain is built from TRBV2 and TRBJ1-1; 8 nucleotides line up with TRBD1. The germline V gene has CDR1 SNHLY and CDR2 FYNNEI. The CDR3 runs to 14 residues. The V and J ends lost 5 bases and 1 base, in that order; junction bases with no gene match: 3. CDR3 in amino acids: CASSRGQGNTEAFF. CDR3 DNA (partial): TGTGCCAGCAGTCGTGGACAGGGGAACACTGAA.

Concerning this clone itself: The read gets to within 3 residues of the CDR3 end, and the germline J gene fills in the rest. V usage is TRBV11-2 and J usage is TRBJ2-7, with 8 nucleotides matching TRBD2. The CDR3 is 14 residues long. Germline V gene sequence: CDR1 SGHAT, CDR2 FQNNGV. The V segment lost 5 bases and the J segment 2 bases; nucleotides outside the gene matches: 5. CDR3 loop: CASSLGLAPYEQYF. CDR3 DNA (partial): TGTGCCAGCAGCCTCGGACTAGCCCCCTACGAG.

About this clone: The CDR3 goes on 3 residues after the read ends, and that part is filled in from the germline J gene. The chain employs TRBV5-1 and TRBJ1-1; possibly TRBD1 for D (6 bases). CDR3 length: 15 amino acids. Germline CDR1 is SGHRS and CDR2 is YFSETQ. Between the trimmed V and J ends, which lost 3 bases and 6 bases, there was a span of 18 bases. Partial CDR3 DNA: TGCGCCAGCAGCTCTGAACTACACAGGGTGTCTGAA. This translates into CASSSELHRVSE. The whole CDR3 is CASSSELHRVSEAFF.

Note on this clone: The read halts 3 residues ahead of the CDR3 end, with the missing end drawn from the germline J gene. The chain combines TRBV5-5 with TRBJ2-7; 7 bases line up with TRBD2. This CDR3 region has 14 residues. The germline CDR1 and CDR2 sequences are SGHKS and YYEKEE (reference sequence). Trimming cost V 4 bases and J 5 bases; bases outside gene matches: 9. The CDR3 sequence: CASSPSGVEDEQYF. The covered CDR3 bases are TGTGCCAGCAGCCCAAGCGGGGTAGAAGACGAG. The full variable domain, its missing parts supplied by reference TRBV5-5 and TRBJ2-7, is DAGVTQSPTHLIKTRGQQVTLRCSPISGHKSVSWYQQVLGQGPQFIFQYYEKEERGRGNFPDRFSARQFPNYSSELNVNALLLGDSALYLCASSPSGVEDEQYFGPGTRLTVT.

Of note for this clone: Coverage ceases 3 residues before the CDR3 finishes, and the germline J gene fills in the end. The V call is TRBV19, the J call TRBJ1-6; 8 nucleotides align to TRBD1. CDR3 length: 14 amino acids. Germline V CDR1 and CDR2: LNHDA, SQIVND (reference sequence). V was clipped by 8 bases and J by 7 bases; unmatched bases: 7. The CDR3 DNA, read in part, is TGTGCCAGTGCCTACAGGGGGGGGAATTCACCC. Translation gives CASAYRGGNSP. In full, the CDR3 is CASAYRGGNSPLHF.

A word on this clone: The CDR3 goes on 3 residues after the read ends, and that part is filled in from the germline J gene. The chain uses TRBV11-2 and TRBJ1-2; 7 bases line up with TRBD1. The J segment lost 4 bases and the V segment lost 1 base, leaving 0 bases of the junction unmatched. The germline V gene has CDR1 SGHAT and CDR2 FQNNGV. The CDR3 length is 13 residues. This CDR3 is CASSLGQGYGYTF. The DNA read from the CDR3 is TGTGCCAGCAGCTTAGGACAGGGCTATGGC.

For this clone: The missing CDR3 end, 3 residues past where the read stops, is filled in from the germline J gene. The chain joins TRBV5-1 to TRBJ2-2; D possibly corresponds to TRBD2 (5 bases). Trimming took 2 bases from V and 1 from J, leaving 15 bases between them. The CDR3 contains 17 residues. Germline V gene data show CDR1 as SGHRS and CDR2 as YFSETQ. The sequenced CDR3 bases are TGCGCCAGCAGCTTCTCGTTTTCCGGGGAGAACACCGGGGAG. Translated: CASSFSFSGENTGE. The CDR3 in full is CASSFSFSGENTGELFF.

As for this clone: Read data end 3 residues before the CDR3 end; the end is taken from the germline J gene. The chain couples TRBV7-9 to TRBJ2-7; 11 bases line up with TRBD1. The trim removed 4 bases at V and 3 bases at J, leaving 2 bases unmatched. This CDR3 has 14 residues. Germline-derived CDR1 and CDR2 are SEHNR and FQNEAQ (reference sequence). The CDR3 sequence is CASSSGTGGYEQYF. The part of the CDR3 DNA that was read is TGTGCCAGCAGCTCCGGGACAGGGGGCTACGAG.

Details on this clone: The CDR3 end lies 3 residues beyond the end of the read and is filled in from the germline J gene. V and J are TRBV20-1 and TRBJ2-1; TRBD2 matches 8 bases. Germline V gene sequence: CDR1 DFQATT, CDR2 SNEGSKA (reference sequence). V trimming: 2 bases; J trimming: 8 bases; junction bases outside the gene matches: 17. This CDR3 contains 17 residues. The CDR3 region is CSARLGRGGRNRDEQFF. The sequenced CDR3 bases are TGCAGTGCTAGATTGGGCCGGGGGGGCCGGAATAGGGATGAG.

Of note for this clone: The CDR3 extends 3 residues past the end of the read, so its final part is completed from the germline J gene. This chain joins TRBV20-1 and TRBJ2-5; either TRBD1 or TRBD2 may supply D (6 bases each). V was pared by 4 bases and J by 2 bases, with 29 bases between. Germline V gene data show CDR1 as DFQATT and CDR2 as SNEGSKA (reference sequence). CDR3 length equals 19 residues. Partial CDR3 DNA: TGCAGTGCTACCACGGAGGGGGAGCCGAGGACTTATGTGCAAGAGACC. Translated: CSATTEGEPRTYVQET. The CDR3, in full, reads CSATTEGEPRTYVQETQYF.

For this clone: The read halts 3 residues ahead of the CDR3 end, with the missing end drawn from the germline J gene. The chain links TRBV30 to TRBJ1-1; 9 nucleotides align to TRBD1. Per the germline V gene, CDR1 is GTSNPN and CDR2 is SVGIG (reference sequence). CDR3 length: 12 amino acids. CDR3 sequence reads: CAWSVQTGGAFF. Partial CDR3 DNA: TGTGCCTGGAGTGTACAGACAGGGGGG.

The CDR3 protein is CASSLGAGGPHEQYF. The DNA read from the CDR3 is TGTGCCAGCAGCTTAGGAGCGGGGGGGCCTCACGAG. The chain carries TRBV11-2 and TRBJ2-7, with TRBD2 identical over 10 bases. With the read ending 3 residues before the CDR3 end, the germline J gene is used to fill in that end. The CDR3 runs to 15 residues. The V segment lost 1 base and the J segment 5 bases; nucleotides outside the gene matches: 5. Germline V gene data show CDR1 as SGHAT and CDR2 as FQNNGV. The full variable domain, its missing parts supplied by reference TRBV11-2 and TRBJ2-7, is EAGVAQSPRYKIIEKRQSVAFWCNPISGHATLYWYQQILGQGPKLLIQFQNNGVVDDSQLPKDRFSAERLKGVDSTLKIQPAKLEDSAVYLCASSLGAGGPHEQYFGPGTRLTVT.